This TCR beta chain appears in the sequencing data of a study of T-cell memory formation after mild COVID-19. Study background: Largely donor-specific sequence clusters came from a couple of donors. General study points: Detection of some responders pre-infection suggested pre-existing cross-reactive memory T cells participated.

For this clonotype: Antigen: not known.

Constant-segment primers and 5'RACE yielded cDNA libraries for TCR alpha and TCR beta, each carrying sample barcodes and UMIs. TCRdb independently ran MiXCR on the 5' RACE reads; one entry per CDR3 protein. The sample shows around 250,000 distinct CDR3 sequences, roughly 17% of them seen only once. Trimming took off 1 base at V and 11 bases at J, with 15 bases between the two ends. This CDR3 has 15 residues. The germline V gene has CDR1 MNHEY and CDR2 SMNVEV (reference sequence). Sequenced sample: PBMCs or a T cell subset sorted from them (not recorded which). J is TRBJ1-6 and V is TRBV27, with a weak D call TRBD1 (6 bases). The origin of this receptor is a man younger than 35 who had mild COVID-19 (a few samples of this study predate the infection). Cell type and time point are not known. CDR3 region: CASSLYAGANTPLHF. The CDR3 DNA is TGTGCCAGCAGTTTATATGCGGGGGCGAATACACCCCTCCACTTT.